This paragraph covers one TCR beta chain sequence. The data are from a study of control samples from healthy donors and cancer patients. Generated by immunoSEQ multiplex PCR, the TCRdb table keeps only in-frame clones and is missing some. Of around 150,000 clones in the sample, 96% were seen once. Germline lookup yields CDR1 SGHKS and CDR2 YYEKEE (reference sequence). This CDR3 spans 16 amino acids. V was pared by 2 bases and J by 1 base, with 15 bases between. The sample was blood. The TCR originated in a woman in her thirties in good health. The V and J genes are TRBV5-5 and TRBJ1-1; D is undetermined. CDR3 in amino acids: CASSLPENSRNTEAFF. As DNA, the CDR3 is TGTGCCAGCAGCTTACCTGAAAATTCGAGGAACACTGAAGCTTTCTTT. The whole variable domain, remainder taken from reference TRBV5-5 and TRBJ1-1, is DAGVTQSPTHLIKTRGQQVTLRCSPISGHKSVSWYQQVLGQGPQFIFQYYEKEERGRGNFPDRFSARQFPNYSSELNVNALLLGDSALYLCASSLPENSRNTEAFFGQGTRLTVV.